The present T cell receptor beta chain was sequenced within a study of PD-L1 blockade in urothelial cancer. Study-level results: Tumor-associated clones in blood expanded more at 3 weeks in durable-benefit patients.

Stated time point: peripheral blood 6 weeks after treatment start. The CDR3 length is 14 residues. V shed 4 bases, J shed 2 bases, and the junction held 3 bases outside the gene matches. The germline gives CDR1 SGHRS, CDR2 YFSETQ. Note on this clone: Its antigen remains unknown.

The protocol was immunoSEQ multiplex PCR, while the TCRdb copy is restricted to in-frame clones and leaves out a portion. Of 35,000 to 45,000 clones detected, about 89% appear once; the ten largest clones hold 7.3%. The sequenced sample was PBMCs, obtained around atezolizumab (anti-PD-L1) treatment. This sequence joins TRBV5-1 and TRBJ2-7; TRBD1 matches 10 bases. The source is a man between 65 and 85 years old with urothelial cancer. CDR3 loop: CASSPGTGAYEQYF. Written as DNA, the CDR3 is TGCGCCAGCAGCCCCGGGACAGGGGCCTACGAGCAGTACTTC.